Listed here are 11 T cell receptor beta chains from one sample, sequenced in a study of identical twins. TCRdb itself ran the 5' RACE reads through MiXCR, one entry per CDR3 protein. The sample shows some 1,600,000 distinct CDR3 sequences, roughly a third of them seen only once. The specimen sequenced was cord blood. The receptors were gathered from a newborn girl in good health.

The chain recombines TRBV20-1 with TRBJ2-1; TRBD2 matches at 12 bases. This CDR3 has 15 amino acids. The germline V gene encodes CDR1 DFQATT and CDR2 SNEGSKA (reference sequence). V lost 6 bases and J lost 6; bases outside the gene matches: 9. CDR3: CSAPLTSGGLNEQFF. The CDR3 nucleotides read TGCAGTGCCCCCTTGACTAGCGGGGGCCTCAATGAGCAGTTCTTC.

The chain joins TRBV7-2 to TRBJ2-3; no reliable D call. V gave up 5 bases and J gave up 2 bases, with 17 bases separating them. Germline V gives CDR1 SGHTA, CDR2 FQGNSA. The CDR3 totals 16 residues. CDR3 loop: CASSPLLPPFTDTQYF. CDR3 bases: TGTGCCAGCAGCCCCCTTCTACCTCCCTTCACAGATACGCAGTATTTT.

The J gene is TRBJ2-1, the V gene TRBV3-1; tentatively, D is TRBD2 (6 bases). The germline gives CDR1 LGHDT, CDR2 YNNKEL (reference sequence). The CDR3 totals 15 residues. The V end lost 4 bases, the J end lost 2 bases, and 12 bases lay between the germline ends. The CDR3 nucleotides are TGTGCCAGCAGCCCCCGGGGGTTAGCCTACAATGAGCAGTTCTTC. Translated: CASSPRGLAYNEQFF.

The chain couples TRBV20-1 to TRBJ2-2, with 10 positions matching TRBD2. This CDR3 is 15 amino acids long. Unmatched junction bases numbered 4, after V lost 1 base and J lost 5 bases. The germline V gene has CDR1 DFQATT and CDR2 SNEGSKA (reference sequence). CDR3 DNA: TGCAGTGCTAGAGGGGCTAGCGGGGGTACCGGGGAGCTGTTTTTT. As protein: CSARGASGGTGELFF.

This clonotype was observed at least ten times. J is TRBJ2-5 and V is TRBV28; TRBD1 is a possible D gene (6 bases). This CDR3 is built from 14 residues. Germline V gene lookup returns CDR1 MDHEN and CDR2 SYDVKM. The V gene lost 2 bases and the J gene lost 5 bases, with 12 bases spanning the gap. The CDR3 here is CASSLGAGVETQYF. The CDR3 nucleotides are TGTGCCAGCAGTTTAGGGGCAGGGGTTGAGACCCAGTACTTC.

A note on this clonotype: Sequence at one end of the junction differs from germline and may be a read error. The V call is TRBV27, the J call TRBJ1-4, with a weak D call TRBD1 (6 bases). Germline lookup yields CDR1 MNHEY and CDR2 SMNVEV (reference sequence). CDR3 length: 15 amino acids. The CDR3 protein is CASSSPHTGNEKPFF. CDR3 sequence (DNA): TGTGCCAGCAGTTCCCCCCACACAGGGAATGAAAAACCGTTTTTT. The whole variable domain, remainder taken from reference TRBV27 and TRBJ1-4, is EAQVTQNPRYLITVTGKKLTVTCSQNMNHEYMSWYRQDPGLGLRQIYYSMNVEVTDKGDVPEGYKVSRKEKRNFPLILESPSPNQTSLYFCASSSPHTGNEKPFFGSGTQLSVL.

The chain combines TRBV5-1 with TRBJ2-2; D gene ambiguous. V was shortened by 0 bases and J by 6 bases, with 6 bases between the two germline ends. Germline V gives CDR1 SGHRS, CDR2 YFSETQ. The CDR3 loop spans 13 amino acids. The CDR3 protein is CASSLAKAGELFF. CDR3 DNA sequence: TGCGCCAGCAGCTTGGCGAAGGCCGGGGAGCTGTTTTTT.

This clonotype has more than one count but fewer than ten. The chain recombines TRBV12-3 or TRBV12-4 with TRBJ1-6, with 10 bases fitting TRBD1. The ends lost 3 bases at V and 7 bases at J; junction bases unmatched: 3. This CDR3 region has 15 residues. The CDR3 DNA is TGTGCCAGCAGTTTTTCGGGACAGGGGAATTCACCCCTCCACTTT. Protein product: CASSFSGQGNSPLHF.

This clonotype has more than one count but fewer than ten. The chain employs TRBV15 and TRBJ2-5; D unclear. This CDR3 is 15 amino acids long. The germline V and J ends were trimmed by 0 bases and 0 bases, with 8 bases remaining between them. The germline gives CDR1 LNHNV, CDR2 YYDKDF (reference sequence). The CDR3 is CATSRDLVYQETQYF. CDR3 nucleotides: TGTGCCACCAGCAGAGATCTGGTGTACCAAGAGACCCAGTACTTC.

This clonotype was seen more than once but under ten times. This chain uses TRBV27 with TRBJ1-5, with 9 positions matching TRBD1. Germline values: CDR1 MNHEY, CDR2 SMNVEV (reference sequence). With V trimmed by 5 bases and J by 4 bases, 6 bases remained unmatched. The CDR3 runs 15 residues. In DNA, the CDR3 is TGTGCCAGCAGTCGACTTGACAGGGGGAATCAGCCCCAGCATTTT. It yields the protein CASSRLDRGNQPQHF.

The sample holds a few counts of this clonotype. The V gene is TRBV2, the J gene TRBJ2-7; 9 nucleotides match TRBD1. V shed 8 bases, J shed 3 bases, and the junction held 5 bases outside the gene matches. Germline lookup yields CDR1 SNHLY and CDR2 FYNNEI. The CDR3 consists of 13 residues. CDR3 sequence (DNA): TGTGCCAGCTCCGGGACAGGGATCTACGAGCAGTACTTC. It codes for CASSGTGIYEQYF. The variable domain in full, with the rest retrieved from reference TRBV2 and TRBJ2-7, is EPEVTQTPSHQVTQMGQEVILRCVPISNHLYFYWYRQILGQKVEFLVSFYNNEISEKSEIFDDQFSVERPDGSNFTLKIRSTKLEDSAMYFCASSGTGIYEQYFGPGTRLTVT.